This T cell receptor (beta chain) originates from a study of blood T cells in healthy people across ages (dated by TCRdb to between 2015 and 2017). Context from the whole study: In model experiments, template switching captured about one uniquely barcoded TCR beta cDNA molecule for every two T cells. Using deep sequencing normalized with unique cDNA molecular identifiers, the study measured how TCR beta repertoire diversity changes with age. The donors were split into four age groups: young (average roughly 15 years), middle-aged (39), aged (approximately 60) and long-lived (over 80). Donors of different ages were randomly distributed across sequencing lanes to avoid experimental bias. Using the same blood draw, the study looked at two additional independent replicas of 1 million unique cDNA reads for two donors, one aged 18 to 29 and the other aged 80 or older.

Notes on this clonotype: What this receptor recognizes is not known. A junction end diverges from the germline sequence, so it may reflect a read error.

The roughly 39 donors, aged about 6 to 100 years, were systemically healthy Caucasian individuals from Russia. About 9.6 milliliters of peripheral blood were collected from each donor into EDTA-treated Vacutainer tubes. Ficoll-Paque density-gradient centrifugation was used to isolate PBMCs, with at least 6 million per sample. Trizol reagent was used to extract total RNA from PBMCs, with at least 5.5 micrograms per sample. Naive CD45RAhigh/CD27high T cell percentages were measured by flow cytometry on a PBMC aliquot from every donor. Libraries were built with 5' RACE. These reads were obtained on an Illumina HiSeq 2500. A second roughly 6 to 11 cycle PCR used a sample-barcoded 5' primer and a J-beta primer mix. A template-switch 5' adaptor carrying 12 random nucleotides introduced a unique molecular identifier onto each TCR beta cDNA molecule. Each sample yielded at least 3 million CDR3-containing paired-end reads. All of the RNA was converted into first-strand cDNA using the Mint cDNA synthesis kit, with a TRBC-specific oligonucleotide serving as the primer. After uracil-DNA glycosylase treatment, a first 18-cycle PCR used universal primers M1SS and BC2_uni_R on all cDNA. The paper's data handling went like this. Each sample was normalized by randomly selecting 1 million high-quality reads, each carrying a distinct molecular identifier. Reads sharing molecular identifiers were discarded rather than binned into consensus sequences. MiTCR, set to a Q25 quality threshold and the strictest error-elimination algorithm, was used for CDR3 identification, clonotype clustering and error correction. Lower-bound total TCR beta diversity was estimated with a nonparametric unseen species model using Euler transformation. The public reads were run again by TCRdb, first through fastp at Q25 and then through MiXCR, and only productive beta chains were kept. Duplicate CDR3 protein sequences are folded into a single record with the most common DNA and genes. The V and J calls shown here were made by TCRdb, not taken from the authors' results. The sample data list over 1,300,000 distinct CDR3 sequences, and 55% to 75% of these were observed just once. 5% to 7% of the sample belongs to the ten largest clones.

On the study overall, not on this receptor specifically: Observed TCR beta diversity correlated strongly with the percentage of naive T cells measured by flow cytometry. Compared with the aged group, more naive CD4+ T cells, fewer expanded clones and increased TCR diversity were shown by the long-lived group, suggesting age selection. Because profiling used bulk unsorted PBMCs, naive and antigen-experienced compartments could not be compared conclusively. Estimates of total diversity based on one million sequenced T cells were regarded as lower bounds and as underestimates. Observed TCR beta diversity per million T cells fell roughly linearly with age, and a significant reduction was already apparent by age approximately 40. Because the CMV infection status of the donors was unknown, age-related changes in expanded clonotypes may potentially have been confounded.

The source is a man aged 18 to 30 in good health. The sequencing sample was made of blood.

The CDR3 in this case is CAGRKSGVNQPQHF. The nucleotide sequence reads TGTGCCGGCAGGAAGTCCGGGGTCAATCAGCCCCAGCATTTT. The rearrangement joined TRBV25-1 to TRBJ1-5; a confident D gene designation cannot be given. CDR3 length: 14 amino acids, cysteine to phenylalanine. Only the CDR3 portion is preserved as DNA: 42 bases, with reading frame beginning at the first base. CDR1 and CDR2 are drawn from the germline V gene: MGHDK, SYGVNS.